This T cell receptor beta chain was captured by sequencing in a study of blood T cell repertoires in COVID-19. Study context: PBMCs, B-cell-depleted T cells, or T cells were the source of the cDNA or gDNA that made up the material.

Per the study methods: How many nucleated cells were present was estimated from reference gene primer amplification. TCRdb keeps only in-frame clones here, not all; method: immunoSEQ multiplex PCR. V, J and clone size derive from that table, while D and trimming were established from the DNA sequence. The data contain approximately 94,000 clones, 65% to 90% of them singletons. Germline lookup yields CDR1 SGHDN and CDR2 FVKESK. V lost 0 bases to trimming and J lost 3 bases; unmatched junction nucleotides: 12. The CDR3 runs 20 residues. The sample consisted of peripheral blood. V usage is TRBV14 and J usage is TRBJ1-6, with TRBD1 matching over 9 bases. The clonotype was recovered from a man between 60 and 75 years old with acute or convalescent COVID-19. The CDR3: CASSQDGTRDRDFYNSPLHF. For the CDR3, the DNA is TGTGCCAGCAGCCAAGATGGGACCCGGGACAGGGATTTCTATAATTCACCCCTCCACTTT. Full variable domain (rest looked up from reference TRBV14 and TRBJ1-6): EAGVTQFPSHSVIEKGQTVTLRCDPISGHDNLYWYRRVMGKEIKFLLHFVKESKQDESGMPNNRFLAERTGGTYSTLKVQPAELEDSGVYFCASSQDGTRDRDFYNSPLHFGNGTRLTVT.